These 16 T cell receptor beta chains were all obtained from the same sample, sequenced in a study of blood T cell repertoires in COVID-19. Clones were read by immunoSEQ multiplex PCR, and TCRdb kept only the in-frame ones, dropping some. This table has about 390,000 clones, about 83% appearing once. The material sequenced was PBMCs or T cells enriched from blood (not recorded which). The receptors come from a woman in her fifties or sixties who had recovered from COVID-19.

V and J are TRBV11-2 and TRBJ1-3; D gene uncertain. V was clipped by 5 bases and J by 3 bases, with 14 bases between them. There are 15 residues in the CDR3. Germline CDR1 SGHAT, CDR2 FQNNGV. The CDR3 DNA reads TGTGCCAGCAGCCAAACTCCCGCGGGTGGAAACACCATATATTTT. Translating it yields CASSQTPAGGNTIYF. The variable domain in full, completed from reference TRBV11-2 and TRBJ1-3, reads EAGVAQSPRYKIIEKRQSVAFWCNPISGHATLYWYQQILGQGPKLLIQFQNNGVVDDSQLPKDRFSAERLKGVDSTLKIQPAKLEDSAVYLCASSQTPAGGNTIYFGEGSWLTVV.

This chain connects TRBV15 to TRBJ1-3; 7 nucleotides align to TRBD1. The junction had 4 bases not matched to a gene; V was cut back by 4 bases and J by 4 bases. Germline V gene data show CDR1 as LNHNV and CDR2 as YYDKDF (reference sequence). CDR3 length: 14 amino acids. The CDR3 here is CATSTDRVGNTIYF. The CDR3 nucleotides read TGTGCCACCAGCACTGACAGGGTCGGAAACACCATATATTTT.

The chain recombines TRBV9 with TRBJ2-2; TRBD1 is a possible D gene (6 bases). Trimming removed 4 bases from V and 5 bases from J, with 12 bases in between. This CDR3 is 14 amino acids long. Germline V gene lookup returns CDR1 SGDLS and CDR2 YYNGEE. CDR3 amino acids: CASSITGFTGELFF. Written as DNA, the CDR3 is TGTGCCAGCAGCATTACAGGGTTTACCGGGGAGCTGTTTTTT.

This clone came up a few times. The same CDR3 can be traced to other DNA sequences in this sample. This chain links TRBV9 with TRBJ1-5, with D possibly being TRBD1 (5 bases). From germline, CDR1 is SGDLS and CDR2 YYNGEE. V lost 0 bases to trimming and J lost 3 bases, with 7 bases between them. The CDR3 totals 14 residues. The CDR3 protein is CASSVDGANQPQHF. The CDR3 nucleotides are TGTGCCAGCAGCGTAGATGGGGCCAATCAGCCCCAGCATTTT.

The chain carries TRBV7-2 and TRBJ2-5; 11 nucleotides agree with TRBD2. The trim removed 5 bases at V and 4 bases at J, leaving 6 bases unmatched. The CDR3 extends over 15 amino acids. CDR1 is SGHTA, CDR2 FQGNSA, per germline. Here the CDR3 DNA reads TGTGCCAGCAGCCCGCGACTAGCGGGGCGAGAGACCCAGTACTTC. This sequence encodes CASSPRLAGRETQYF. Based on the CDR3 plus reference TRBV7-2 and TRBJ2-5, the full variable domain is GAGVSQSPSNKVTEKGKDVELRCDPISGHTALYWYRQSLGQGLEFLIYFQGNSAPDKSGLPSDRFSAERTGGSVSTLTIQRTQQEDSAVYLCASSPRLAGRETQYFGPGTRLLVL.

The rearrangement links TRBV13 to TRBJ1-2; D may be TRBD1 (6 bases). Germline CDR1 reads PRHDT; CDR2 reads FYEKMQ (reference sequence). V shed 5 bases and J shed 10 bases, with 23 bases lying between them. The CDR3 is made up of 15 amino acids. The CDR3 loop is CASSQGGPGHLDYTF. Here the CDR3 DNA reads TGTGCCAGCAGCCAAGGGGGACCGGGCCACCTCGACTACACCTTC.

The chain is built from TRBV18 and TRBJ1-2; 7 positions agree with TRBD1. From germline, CDR1 is KGHSH and CDR2 LQKENI. The CDR3 spans 15 residues. With 2 bases clipped from V and 3 bases from J, the junction kept 6 bases outside the gene matches. The CDR3 loop is CASSPGGQEHYGYTF. CDR3 DNA sequence: TGTGCCAGCTCACCAGGAGGACAGGAGCACTATGGCTACACCTTC.

This chain links TRBV7-8 with TRBJ1-5, with 8 bases aligning to TRBD1. From germline, CDR1 is SGHVS and CDR2 FQNEAQ. This CDR3 is 13 amino acids long. V lost 5 bases and J lost 6; bases outside the gene matches: 3. The CDR3 sequence is CASSRTGGQPQHF. The DNA for the CDR3 is TGTGCCAGCAGCCGTACAGGGGGTCAGCCCCAGCATTTT.

The chain combines TRBV5-1 with TRBJ1-1; perhaps TRBD1 as D (6 bases). The length of the CDR3 is 15 residues. The germline V and J ends were trimmed by 3 bases and 0 bases, with 12 bases remaining between them. Germline assignment: CDR1 SGHRS and CDR2 YFSETQ. The CDR3 DNA follows: TGCGCCAGCAGCTGGGGGCACGGTATGAACACTGAAGCTTTCTTT. As protein: CASSWGHGMNTEAFF.

The gene calls are TRBV19 and TRBJ1-6; 8 bases fit TRBD1. J lost 8 bases, V lost 6 bases, and 9 bases had no gene match. The germline V gene encodes CDR1 LNHDA and CDR2 SQIVND (reference sequence). The CDR3 runs to 15 residues. The CDR3 loop reads CASSPGQGHYSPLHF. CDR3 sequence (DNA): TGTGCCAGTAGCCCAGGACAGGGCCATTATTCACCCCTCCACTTT. The entire variable domain, with the rest obtained from reference TRBV19 and TRBJ1-6, is as follows: DGGITQSPKYLFRKEGQNVTLSCEQNLNHDAMYWYRQDPGQGLRLIYYSQIVNDFQKGDIAEGYSVSREKKESFPLTVTSAQKNPTAFYLCASSPGQGHYSPLHFGNGTRLTVT.

The chain has TRBV7-2 and TRBJ2-2; 7 bases are a match to TRBD2. Trimming removed 2 bases from V and 0 bases from J; junction bases left unmatched: 3. CDR1 is SGHTA and CDR2 is FQGNSA in the germline V gene. This CDR3 contains 16 residues. CDR3: CASSLFAGANTGELFF. Here the CDR3 DNA reads TGTGCCAGCAGCTTATTCGCGGGGGCGAACACCGGGGAGCTGTTTTTT. The variable domain in full, completed from reference TRBV7-2 and TRBJ2-2, reads GAGVSQSPSNKVTEKGKDVELRCDPISGHTALYWYRQSLGQGLEFLIYFQGNSAPDKSGLPSDRFSAERTGGSVSTLTIQRTQQEDSAVYLCASSLFAGANTGELFFGEGSRLTVL.

The genes are TRBV3-1 (or the pseudogene TRBV3-2) and TRBJ1-5; D not certain. The CDR3 extends over 14 amino acids. V was cut by 0 bases and J by 3 bases, with 6 bases left in between. The germline V gene has CDR1 LGHDT and CDR2 YNNKEL (reference sequence). CDR3 region: CASSQDVANQPQHF. The DNA of the CDR3 is TGTGCCAGCAGCCAAGACGTGGCCAATCAGCCCCAGCATTTT.

V usage is TRBV6-1 and J usage is TRBJ1-6; possibly TRBD1 for D (5 bases). V was shortened by 3 bases and J by 0 bases, with 6 bases between the two germline ends. The CDR3 is 15 residues long. Per germline, CDR1 MNHNS and CDR2 SASEGT. The DNA for the CDR3 is TGTGCCAGCAGTGATACAGGCTCCTATAATTCACCCCTCCACTTT. This gives the protein CASSDTGSYNSPLHF.

The chain employs TRBV15 and TRBJ1-2; 8 nucleotides line up with TRBD1. CDR1 is LNHNV and CDR2 is YYDKDF in the germline V gene (reference sequence). The CDR3 consists of 14 residues. V shed 3 bases and J 4 bases; nucleotides not matched to a gene: 4. CDR3 sequence (DNA): TGTGCCACCAGCAGCCCAGGGGGCGCCTATGGCTACACCTTC. Translation gives CATSSPGGAYGYTF.

Only one count was recorded for this clone. The rearrangement links TRBV6-2 or TRBV6-3 to TRBJ2-7; 10 nucleotides match TRBD2. The CDR3 has 13 amino acids. Germline lookup yields CDR1 MNHEY and CDR2 SVGEGT. Unmatched junction bases numbered 4, after V lost 6 bases and J lost 5 bases. CDR3 sequence (DNA): TGTGCCAGCAGCTTTAGCGGGGGGCACGAGCAGTACTTC. This sequence encodes CASSFSGGHEQYF.

The V call is TRBV5-1, the J call TRBJ2-3; the D gene is possibly TRBD1 (6 bases). Deletions cut 9 bases from V and 1 base from J, with 24 bases between. Germline V gene sequence: CDR1 SGHRS, CDR2 YFSETQ. The CDR3 spans 17 residues. CDR3 in DNA: TGCGCCACCCGAGCAGGGCCGCAGGGGTCAGGCACAGATACGCAGTATTTT. Translated, it gives CATRAGPQGSGTDTQYF.